These T cell receptor beta chains were read from a single sample in a study of T cell changes during pregnancy in multiple sclerosis. Some clones are missing from TCRdb's copy, which holds only in-frame ones; the method was immunoSEQ multiplex PCR. Of under 70,000 clones in the sample, 85% to 95% were seen once. The input for sequencing was peripheral blood, taken in the third trimester of pregnancy. All receptors derive from a female donor in good health, enrolled as a control in a pregnancy study. The CDR3 runs from the conserved cysteine through the conserved F or W. Fields, in order: J gene, clone size, D gene, V gene, CDR3 DNA, CDR3 protein. A D gene is named only where the DNA matches it firmly. Clone size, where shown, is once, few, many, or a class for clones that have expanded.

J: TRBJ2-5; size: NA; D: TRBD2; V: TRBV19; DNA: TGTGCCAGTAGTGGGGGACTAGCGGGGGGGCAAGAGACCCAGTACTTC; CDR3: CASSGGLAGGQETQYF
J: TRBJ2-3; size: NA; D: NA; V: TRBV7-3; DNA: TGTGCCAGCAGCTTAATACCAGGGGGCCCAAGGCTAGCGGATTCCTCTACGCAGTATTTT; CDR3: CASSLIPGGPRLADSSTQYF
J: TRBJ2-7; size: NA; D: NA; V: TRBV6-1; DNA: TGTGCCACCTGGGAACGGGCAGGGAGGAGCTACGAGCAGTACTTC; CDR3: CATWERAGRSYEQYF
J: TRBJ1-3; size: NA; D: NA; V: TRBV4-3; DNA: TGCGCCAGCAGCCATAACACCAGGGGAAGCTCTGGAAACACCATATATTTT; CDR3: CASSHNTRGSSGNTIYF
J: TRBJ2-3; size: NA; D: TRBD2; V: TRBV9; DNA: TGTGCCAGCAGCCTGGGACTAGCGGTTCTCACAGATACGCAGTATTTT; CDR3: CASSLGLAVLTDTQYF
J: TRBJ2-5; size: NA; D: NA; V: TRBV28; DNA: TGTGCCAGCAGTAGGACGACAGGTACCCAAGAGACCCAGTACTTC; CDR3: CASSRTTGTQETQYF
J: TRBJ2-7; size: NA; D: NA; V: TRBV7-2; DNA: TGTGCCAGCAGCCGTAGTGGGGACAACTACGAGCAGTACTTC; CDR3: CASSRSGDNYEQYF
J: TRBJ1-4; size: NA; D: TRBD1; V: TRBV15; DNA: TGTGCCACCAGCAGAGATAAGTTGGGACAGGGTCGTGTCACTAATGAAAAACTGTTTTTT; CDR3: CATSRDKLGQGRVTNEKLFF
J: TRBJ1-1; size: NA; D: NA; V: TRBV4-1; DNA: TGCGCCAGCAGCACGACAGTAGAAGCTTTCTTT; CDR3: CASSTTVEAFF
J: TRBJ2-1; size: NA; D: TRBD2; V: TRBV7-8; DNA: TGTGCCAGCAGCCTTAGCGGGGGGACTAGCGCCCTCCACAATGAGCAGTTCTTC; CDR3: CASSLSGGTSALHNEQFF
J: TRBJ2-7; size: NA; D: TRBD2; V: TRBV5-1; DNA: TGCGCCAGCAGCTTGGGAGCGGGAGGCCCCTACGAGCAGTACTTC; CDR3: CASSLGAGGPYEQYF
J: TRBJ2-1; size: NA; D: TRBD2; V: TRBV2; DNA: TGTGCCAGCAAAAAGCGGGAGGGCCCAAATGAGCAGTTCTTC; CDR3: CASKKREGPNEQFF
J: TRBJ1-6; size: NA; D: NA; V: TRBV5-1; DNA: TGCGCCAGCAGGTTGGGACCCCAGGTGAACAATTCACCCCTCCACTTT; CDR3: CASRLGPQVNNSPLHF
J: TRBJ2-3; size: NA; D: NA; V: TRBV7-2; DNA: TGTGCCAGCAGCTCCTCAGGGGCCAAGCAGTATTTT; CDR3: CASSSSGAKQYF
J: TRBJ2-4; size: NA; D: NA; V: TRBV11-2; DNA: TGTGCCAGCAGCTTAGAGGGCAGTCAGAATCTAGCCAAAAACATTCAGTACTTC; CDR3: CASSLEGSQNLAKNIQYF
J: TRBJ2-3; size: NA; D: TRBD1; V: TRBV4-3; DNA: TGCGCCAGCAGCCGAGAAGGGACAGGGAGCACAGATACGCAGTATTTT; CDR3: CASSREGTGSTDTQYF
J: TRBJ2-3; size: NA; D: TRBD2; V: TRBV25-1; DNA: TGTGCCAGCAGTGACGGACTAGCGGGAGCAATAGATACGCAGTATTTT; CDR3: CASSDGLAGAIDTQYF
J: TRBJ2-5; size: NA; D: TRBD1; V: TRBV4-1; DNA: TGCGCCAGCAGCCAAGTACCCCGACAGGGTGTGAATATATTTAGGACATCGACCCAGTACTTC; CDR3: CASSQVPRQGVNIFRTSTQYF
J: TRBJ2-1; size: NA; D: NA; V: TRBV20-1; DNA: TGCAGTGCAGCGAACAATGAGCAGTTCTTC; CDR3: CSAANNEQFF
J: TRBJ1-6; size: NA; D: NA; V: TRBV11-3; DNA: TGTGCCAGCAGCTTAAAACCTCAGGGGATGAACCATAATTCACCCCTCCACTTT; CDR3: CASSLKPQGMNHNSPLHF
J: TRBJ2-4; size: NA; D: TRBD2; V: TRBV6-5; DNA: TGTGCCAGCAGTCCCGGATCCGCGGGAGATCGCATTCAGTACTTC; CDR3: CASSPGSAGDRIQYF
J: TRBJ2-5; size: NA; D: NA; V: TRBV7-2; DNA: TGTGCCAGCAGCCCTTGGGCGGGGAACCAAGAGACCCAGTACTTC; CDR3: CASSPWAGNQETQYF
J: TRBJ1-6; size: NA; D: NA; V: TRBV9; DNA: TGTGCCAGCAGCGTGGCAGGGGACTCCTATAATTCACCCCTCCACTTT; CDR3: CASSVAGDSYNSPLHF
J: TRBJ2-4; size: NA; D: TRBD2; V: TRBV9; DNA: TGTGCCAGCAGCGCCGCACATACGGGAGGAGCGGGGGGGCACATTCAGTACTTC; CDR3: CASSAAHTGGAGGHIQYF
J: TRBJ2-1; size: NA; D: NA; V: TRBV5-6; DNA: TGTGCCAGCAGGGACTGGAGCTCCTACAATGAGCAGTTCTTC; CDR3: CASRDWSSYNEQFF
J: TRBJ2-3; size: once; D: NA; V: TRBV19; DNA: TGTGCCAGTAGTAGCGGCTACACAGATACGCAGTATTTT; CDR3: CASSSGYTDTQYF